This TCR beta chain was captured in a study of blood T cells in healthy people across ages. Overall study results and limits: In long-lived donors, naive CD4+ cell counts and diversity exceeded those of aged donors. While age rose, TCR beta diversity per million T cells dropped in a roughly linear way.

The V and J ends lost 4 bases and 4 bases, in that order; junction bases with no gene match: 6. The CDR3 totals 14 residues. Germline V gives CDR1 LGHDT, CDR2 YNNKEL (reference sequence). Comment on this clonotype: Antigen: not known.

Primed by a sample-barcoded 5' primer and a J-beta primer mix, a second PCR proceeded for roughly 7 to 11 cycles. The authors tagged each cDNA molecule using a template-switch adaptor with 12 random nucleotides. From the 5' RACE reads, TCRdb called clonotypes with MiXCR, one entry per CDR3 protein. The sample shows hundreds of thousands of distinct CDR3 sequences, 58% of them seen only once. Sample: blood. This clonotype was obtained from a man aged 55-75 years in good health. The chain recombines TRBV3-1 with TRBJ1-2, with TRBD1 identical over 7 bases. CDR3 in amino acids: CASSPQGQLYGYTF. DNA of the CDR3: TGTGCCAGCAGCCCACAGGGACAGCTCTATGGCTACACCTTC.